The T cell receptor beta chain under discussion was sequenced for a study of a mutant IDH1 vaccine in newly diagnosed glioma. Across the whole study: Treated patients showed a male proportion of about 62%, a female proportion of about 38%, and a mean age of around 39 years.

As regards this clone: Its antigen is as yet unknown.

TCRdb's copy holds only in-frame clones and misses some; the assay was immunoSEQ multiplex PCR. The sample has 39,000 or so clones; more than 75% are singletons. Documented time point: week 5, during vaccination. Mutant IDH1 20-mer peptide, at 300 ug, made up each vaccine dose, with topical imiquimod. General observations from the study: Overall, more than 80% of patients had vaccine-induced immune responses.

The TCR sequence derives from a man between 35 and 55 years old with glioma. The sample consisted of PBMCs, taken from a glioma patient whose treatment included an IDH1 peptide vaccine.

The CDR3 nucleotides are TGTGCCAGCAGCTTACCGGCAGGGCCCTATGGCTACACCTTC. It translates to CASSLPAGPYGYTF. V and J are TRBV7-9 and TRBJ1-2; TRBD1 might be the D (5 bases). Germline CDR1 is SEHNR and CDR2 is FQNEAQ (reference sequence). V lost 2 bases and J 4 bases, leaving 11 bases between the germline ends. CDR3 length: 14 amino acids.